This entry lists 25 T cell receptor beta chains sequenced from one sample in a study of CD8+ T cells in alopecia areata. The authors extracted RNA and reverse transcribed it into cDNA as the sequencing template. Only in-frame clones appear in the TCRdb table, and some are missing; sequencing was by immunoSEQ multiplex PCR. The table lists 100,000 to 150,000 clones, around 45% of them singletons. Sequences were obtained from NKG2D-low CD8+ T cells sorted from blood. The receptors derive from a human donor with alopecia areata.

In its sample, this clone was seen a few times. The genes are TRBV25-1 and TRBJ2-7; D gene ambiguous. Trimming removed 4 bases from V and 6 bases from J, with 16 bases in between. CDR1 and CDR2 from the germline V gene are MGHDK and SYGVNS. This CDR3 comprises 14 residues. CDR3 sequence: CASSGSADPLEQYF. The CDR3 DNA reads as TGTGCCAGCAGTGGCAGTGCGGACCCTCTCGAGCAGTACTTC.

V is TRBV29-1 and J is TRBJ2-5; D uncertain. V gave up 3 bases and J gave up 7 bases, with 15 bases separating them. Germline-derived CDR1 and CDR2 are SQVTM and ANQGSEA. The CDR3 consists of 13 residues. The DNA of the CDR3 is TGCAGCGTTGATAGTGGCTTGGAAGCGACCCAGTACTTC. Translating it yields CSVDSGLEATQYF.

The V gene is TRBV29-1, the J gene TRBJ2-3; 9 bases are shared with TRBD1. V lost 1 base to trimming and J lost 2 bases; unmatched junction nucleotides: 7. Germline V lookup: CDR1 SQVTM, CDR2 ANQGSEA. The CDR3 is made up of 16 amino acids. This CDR3 is CSVEGLWDRVTDTQYF. As DNA, the CDR3 is TGCAGCGTTGAAGGTCTATGGGACAGGGTCACAGATACGCAGTATTTT.

Only a few counts were recorded for this clone. The chain recombines TRBV16 with TRBJ2-5; TRBD1 matches 9 bases. J was trimmed by 5 bases and V by 4 bases; bases with no gene match: 2. The CDR3 spans 13 residues. Germline CDR1 is KGHSY and CDR2 is FQNENV. The CDR3 nucleotides are TGTGCCAGCAGCCGACAGGGGGTCGAGACCCAGTACTTC. Protein: CASSRQGVETQYF.

On this clone itself: Different DNA sequences within this sample yield the same CDR3. The rearrangement links TRBV27 to TRBJ2-5, with 10 bases fitting TRBD1. The J segment lost 5 bases and the V segment lost 5 bases, leaving 2 bases of the junction unmatched. CDR1 and CDR2 from the germline V gene are MNHEY and SMNVEV (reference sequence). The CDR3 is 13 residues long. The CDR3 region has the DNA TGTGCCAGCAGTCTGGACAGGGGGGAGACCCAGTACTTC. Protein: CASSLDRGETQYF.

This clone occurred a few times. The rearrangement joins TRBV5-4 to TRBJ2-7; TRBD2 matches at 9 bases. Losses at the gene ends were 1 base for V and 5 bases for J; bases not matched to a gene: 4. This CDR3 comprises 14 residues. From germline, CDR1 is SGHNT and CDR2 YYREEE (reference sequence). The chain's CDR3 is CASSLRGRADEQYF. The CDR3 nucleotides read TGTGCCAGCAGCTTGCGCGGGAGGGCCGACGAGCAGTACTTC.

The rearrangement uses TRBV30 and TRBJ1-1; no clear D gene. The V and J ends lost 5 bases and 5 bases respectively, with 9 bases between them. Germline values: CDR1 GTSNPN, CDR2 SVGIG (reference sequence). This CDR3 spans 11 amino acids. The CDR3 region has the DNA TGTGCCTGGGGTTGGGAAACTGAAGCTTTCTTT. Translation gives CAWGWETEAFF.

The table lists this clone with a few counts. J is TRBJ2-3 and V is TRBV4-1; D is uncertain. Trimming stripped 0 bases from V and 6 bases from J, with 4 bases between. Germline V gene lookup returns CDR1 MGHRA and CDR2 YSYEKL. The CDR3 has 12 amino acids. This CDR3 is CASSQDSDTQYF. CDR3 sequence (DNA): TGCGCCAGCAGCCAAGACTCGGATACGCAGTATTTT.

This chain links TRBV13 with TRBJ1-1; TRBD1 matches 7 bases. Germline V CDR1 and CDR2: PRHDT, FYEKMQ (reference sequence). The CDR3 loop spans 14 amino acids. V gave up 3 bases and J gave up 7 bases; unmatched junction bases: 8. Here the CDR3 DNA reads TGTGCCAGCAGCTTTACAGGGGAGGAGAATGAAGCTTTCTTT. It translates to CASSFTGEENEAFF.

V gene TRBV29-1 combines with J gene TRBJ1-2, with D perhaps TRBD1 (6 bases). Trimming removed 0 bases from V and 1 base from J, with 18 bases in between. From germline, CDR1 is SQVTM and CDR2 ANQGSEA. CDR3 length equals 17 residues. The CDR3: CSVEEEYRGALNYGYTF. CDR3 DNA sequence: TGCAGCGTTGAAGAGGAGTATCGGGGGGCTCTTAACTATGGCTACACCTTC.

The chain carries TRBV9 and TRBJ2-5; 7 positions agree with TRBD2. CDR3 length: 16 amino acids. V gave up 7 bases and J gave up 5 bases; unmatched junction bases: 17. Germline V CDR1 and CDR2: SGDLS, YYNGEE. The CDR3 bases are TGTGCCAGCTCCGAGATGGGTGGGAGGGGAAAGGAGACCCAGTACTTC. It encodes CASSEMGGRGKETQYF.

Here the CDR3 DNA reads TGCGCCAGCAGCCAAGTGGAGGGGAAAGGGTACGAGCAGTACTTC. Its translation: CASSQVEGKGYEQYF. The genes are TRBV4-1 and TRBJ2-7, with D tentatively TRBD2 (6 bases). Trimming removed 1 base at V and 4 bases at J, with 14 bases between. The CDR3 runs 15 residues. Germline CDR1 MGHRA, CDR2 YSYEKL.

Here the CDR3 DNA reads TGTGCCAGCTATCGCGGCGAGCAGTACTTC. Translating it yields CASYRGEQYF. V gene TRBV2 combines with J gene TRBJ2-7; D gene unclear. The V gene's germline CDR1 is SNHLY and CDR2 FYNNEI. The CDR3 runs to 10 residues. The V and J ends lost 8 bases and 6 bases respectively, with 8 bases between them.

This clone was picked up one time. The chain has TRBV6-5 and TRBJ2-3; perhaps TRBD2 as D (6 bases). The CDR3 consists of 14 residues. The V gene lost 5 bases and the J gene lost 0 bases, with 9 bases spanning the gap. In germline, CDR1 is MNHEY, CDR2 SVGAGI. In nucleotides, the CDR3 is TGTGCCAGCAGTCCGGGAGTCAGCACAGATACGCAGTATTTT. It specifies CASSPGVSTDTQYF.

This chain links TRBV4-3 with TRBJ2-1; D is uncertain. Germline CDR1 and CDR2: LGHNA and YSLEER. There are 15 residues in the CDR3. V lost 1 base and J 3 bases, leaving 10 bases between the germline ends. The CDR3 reads CASSQADIGYNEQFF. CDR3 DNA: TGCGCCAGCAGCCAAGCCGATATCGGCTACAATGAGCAGTTCTTC.

This clone was counted only a few times. This chain links TRBV29-1 with TRBJ2-7; 7 bases agree with TRBD1. Germline trimming cut 3 bases from V and 4 bases from J; bases unmatched to any gene: 3. Looked up from germline, CDR1 is SQVTM and CDR2 is ANQGSEA. This CDR3 comprises 12 residues. The CDR3 protein is CSVEDRLYEQYF. Written as DNA, the CDR3 is TGCAGCGTTGAGGACAGGCTATACGAGCAGTACTTC.

The chain employs TRBV30 and TRBJ2-5; the D gene is possibly TRBD1 (5 bases). Germline values: CDR1 GTSNPN, CDR2 SVGIG (reference sequence). This CDR3 contains 14 residues. V gave up 4 bases and J gave up 4 bases, with 16 bases separating them. In DNA, the CDR3 is TGTGCCTGGACCCGGCTAGGGGCAGCAGAGACCCAGTACTTC. The encoded protein is CAWTRLGAAETQYF. The variable domain in full, completed from reference TRBV30 and TRBJ2-5, reads SQTIHQWPATLVQPVGSPLSLECTVEGTSNPNLYWYRQAAGRGLQLLFYSVGIGQISSEVPQNLSASRPQDRQFILSSKKLLLSDSGFYLCAWTRLGAAETQYFGPGTRLLVL.

There are a few counts of this clone. The chain is built from TRBV29-1 and TRBJ1-6, with D uncertain. The ends were cut back, 6 bases at V and 7 bases at J, with 10 bases in the middle. Germline loops: CDR1 SQVTM, CDR2 ANQGSEA. This CDR3 contains 12 residues. CDR3 bases: TGCAGCGTGAGGACGGGGAATTCACCCCTCCACTTT. It codes for CSVRTGNSPLHF.

This clone has only one observation. This chain links TRBV29-1 with TRBJ1-6; unclear D gene. CDR1 and CDR2 (germline): SQVTM, ANQGSEA. The CDR3 has 16 residues. The V end lost 4 bases, the J end lost 0 bases, and 13 bases lay between the germline ends. The DNA for the CDR3 is TGCAGCGTTGCGGACGACGGTAGCTCCTATAATTCACCCCTCCACTTT. It yields the protein CSVADDGSSYNSPLHF.

This clone was picked up a small number of times. The CDR3 sequence: CASSGDGYYQETQYF. The DNA of the CDR3 is TGCGCCAGCAGCGGGGACGGCTACTATCAAGAGACCCAGTACTTC. The chain links TRBV5-1 to TRBJ2-5; D might be TRBD1 or TRBD2, each matching 5 bases. The germline CDR1 and CDR2 sequences are SGHRS and YFSETQ. The CDR3 covers 15 residues. V gave up 4 bases and J gave up 2 bases, with 15 bases separating them.

The chain is built from TRBV7-9 and TRBJ2-3; TRBD1 matches at 10 bases. V lost 7 bases, J lost 3 bases, and 13 bases stayed unmatched. Per germline, CDR1 SEHNR and CDR2 FQNEAQ (reference sequence). The CDR3 extends over 17 amino acids. CDR3 residues: CASIALRGTGVTDTQYF. The CDR3 DNA reads as TGTGCCAGCATAGCCCTTCGGGGGACAGGGGTGACAGATACGCAGTATTTT.

The rearrangement uses TRBV18 and TRBJ2-3, with D perhaps matching TRBD1 (6 bases). CDR1 KGHSH and CDR2 LQKENI come from the germline V gene. The V end lost 0 bases, the J end lost 2 bases, and 9 bases lay between the germline ends. The CDR3 is made up of 15 amino acids. The CDR3 sequence is CASSPPRGSTDTQYF. CDR3 coding DNA: TGTGCCAGCTCACCACCAAGGGGGTCCACAGATACGCAGTATTTT.

Points on this clone: The same CDR3 can be traced to other DNA sequences in this sample. V gene TRBV30 combines with J gene TRBJ1-1; D not certain. V was shortened by 2 bases and J by 4 bases, with 8 bases between the two germline ends. The CDR3 runs to 12 residues. The germline V gene has CDR1 GTSNPN and CDR2 SVGIG (reference sequence). CDR3 in DNA: TGTGCCTGGAGTACGGTGGGCACTGAAGCTTTCTTT. Protein: CAWSTVGTEAFF. The variable domain in full, completed from reference TRBV30 and TRBJ1-1, reads SQTIHQWPATLVQPVGSPLSLECTVEGTSNPNLYWYRQAAGRGLQLLFYSVGIGQISSEVPQNLSASRPQDRQFILSSKKLLLSDSGFYLCAWSTVGTEAFFGQGTRLTVV.

This chain connects TRBV30 to TRBJ1-5; D is uncertain. This CDR3 region has 13 residues. CDR1 GTSNPN and CDR2 SVGIG come from the germline V gene (reference sequence). The V end lost 5 bases, the J end lost 4 bases, and 12 bases lay between the germline ends. The CDR3 nucleotides read TGTGCCTGGGACGGTGGGGTAAATCAGCCCCAGCATTTT. Its translation: CAWDGGVNQPQHF.

This clone was seen more than once but under ten times. The chain recombines TRBV29-1 with TRBJ2-1; 14 positions agree with TRBD2. Germline values: CDR1 SQVTM, CDR2 ANQGSEA. The CDR3 has 14 amino acids. V shed 7 bases, J shed 6 bases, and the junction held 5 bases outside the gene matches. CDR3 sequence: CSASGTSGSNEQFF. CDR3 in DNA: TGCAGCGCCTCCGGGACTAGCGGGAGCAATGAGCAGTTCTTC.